The 6 T cell receptor beta chains given below trace back to one sample, sequenced in a study of control samples from healthy donors and cancer patients. Clones were sequenced by immunoSEQ multiplex PCR, and TCRdb holds only the in-frame ones, with some missing. In the table there are approximately 130,000 clones, more than 75% of which are singletons. The sequenced sample was blood. All receptors come from a man aged 25-45 years in good health.

This chain connects TRBV5-1 to TRBJ2-7; D call uncertain. V lost 4 bases and J lost 2, with 10 bases in between. Germline CDR1 and CDR2: SGHRS and YFSETQ. This CDR3 spans 13 amino acids. In nucleotides, the CDR3 is TGCGCCAGCAGCGAATCCGGCCCCTACGAGCAGTACTTC. It codes for CASSESGPYEQYF.

J is TRBJ2-3 and V is TRBV9, with 12 nucleotides matching TRBD2. From germline, CDR1 is SGDLS and CDR2 YYNGEE. The CDR3 totals 16 residues. The junction had 4 bases not matched to a gene; V was cut back by 1 base and J by 4 bases. CDR3 amino acids: CASSVSLAGGSDTQYF. CDR3 nucleotide sequence: TGTGCCAGCAGCGTATCTCTAGCGGGGGGGTCAGATACGCAGTATTTT.

This sequence joins TRBV6-5 and TRBJ1-1; 8 bases align to TRBD1. From germline, CDR1 is MNHEY and CDR2 SVGAGI. The CDR3 is made up of 12 amino acids. J lost 8 bases, V lost 9 bases, and 8 bases had no gene match. CDR3 protein: CASDGQGQEAFF. The DNA for the CDR3 is TGTGCCAGTGACGGACAGGGTCAAGAAGCTTTCTTT.

The chain couples TRBV24-1 to TRBJ1-1, with D possibly TRBD1 on 6 matching bases. The V gene's germline CDR1 is KGHDR and CDR2 SFDVKD. CDR3 length: 15 residues. Trimming removed 0 bases from V and 3 bases from J, with 10 bases in between. CDR3 sequence reads: CATSDLLGADTEAFF. The CDR3 DNA sequence: TGTGCCACCAGTGATTTGCTGGGGGCGGACACTGAAGCTTTCTTT.

This chain connects TRBV6-6 to TRBJ1-5; possible D gene TRBD1, 5 bases. The germline V and J ends were trimmed by 2 bases and 2 bases, with 13 bases remaining between them. CDR3 length equals 16 residues. CDR1 MNHNY and CDR2 SVGAGI come from the germline V gene (reference sequence). CDR3 nucleotide sequence: TGTGCCAGCAGTTACGAGGGGAAAGGAGGCAATCAGCCCCAGCATTTT. Translation gives CASSYEGKGGNQPQHF.

This sequence joins TRBV5-5 and TRBJ1-3, with a tentative D call TRBD1 (5 bases). The V end was cut by 3 bases, the J end by 0 bases, with 13 bases between. This CDR3 is 16 amino acids long. Germline V lookup: CDR1 SGHKS, CDR2 YYEKEE (reference sequence). In DNA form, the CDR3 reads TGTGCCAGCAGCTCGGGGGGGTTACTCTCTGGAAACACCATATATTTT. Translating gives CASSSGGLLSGNTIYF.